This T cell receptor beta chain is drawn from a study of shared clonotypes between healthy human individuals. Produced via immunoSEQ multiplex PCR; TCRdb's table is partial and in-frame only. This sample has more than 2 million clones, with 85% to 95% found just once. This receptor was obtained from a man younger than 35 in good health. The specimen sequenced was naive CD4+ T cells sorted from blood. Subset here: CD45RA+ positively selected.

CDR3 sequence (DNA): TGTGCCAGCAGCTTGACTCATATGAACACTGAAGCTTTCTTT. The encoded protein is CASSLTHMNTEAFF. The J gene is TRBJ1-1, the V gene TRBV5-6; D unresolved. Trimming shortened V by 1 base and J by 0 bases, and 7 bases separated the two germline ends. The CDR3 spans 14 residues. Germline V gene data show CDR1 as SGHDT and CDR2 as YYEEEE.